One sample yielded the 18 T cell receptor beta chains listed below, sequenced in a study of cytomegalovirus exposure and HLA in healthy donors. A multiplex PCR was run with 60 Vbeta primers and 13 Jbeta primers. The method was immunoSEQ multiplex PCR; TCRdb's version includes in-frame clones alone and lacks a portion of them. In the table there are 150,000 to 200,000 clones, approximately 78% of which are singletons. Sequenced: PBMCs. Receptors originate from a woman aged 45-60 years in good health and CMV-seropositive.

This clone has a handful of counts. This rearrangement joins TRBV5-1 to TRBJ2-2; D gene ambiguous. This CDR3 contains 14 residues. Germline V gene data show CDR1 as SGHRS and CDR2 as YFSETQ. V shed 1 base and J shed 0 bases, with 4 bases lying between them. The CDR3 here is CASSLRANTGELFF. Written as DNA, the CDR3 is TGCGCCAGCAGCTTGCGGGCGAACACCGGGGAGCTGTTTTTT.

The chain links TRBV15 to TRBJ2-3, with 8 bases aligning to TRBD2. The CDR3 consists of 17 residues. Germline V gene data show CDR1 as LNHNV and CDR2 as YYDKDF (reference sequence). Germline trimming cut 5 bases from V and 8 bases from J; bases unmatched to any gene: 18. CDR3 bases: TGTGCCACCAGCCTGAGCGGGAGTAGCGGACCAGGGAGTACGCAGTATTTT. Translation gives CATSLSGSSGPGSTQYF.

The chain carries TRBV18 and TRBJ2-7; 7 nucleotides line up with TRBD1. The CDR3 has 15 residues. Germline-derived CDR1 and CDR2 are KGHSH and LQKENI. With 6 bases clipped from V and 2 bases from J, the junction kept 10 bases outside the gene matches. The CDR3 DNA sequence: TGTGCCAGCTCGCTTGAAGGGGGCGCCCCCTACGAGCAGTACTTC. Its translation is CASSLEGGAPYEQYF.

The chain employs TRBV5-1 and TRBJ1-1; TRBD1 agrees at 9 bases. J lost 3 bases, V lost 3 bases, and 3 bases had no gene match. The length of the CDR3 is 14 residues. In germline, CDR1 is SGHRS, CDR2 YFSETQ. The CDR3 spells CASSSGTGHTEAFF. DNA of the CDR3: TGCGCCAGCAGCTCCGGGACAGGGCACACTGAAGCTTTCTTT.

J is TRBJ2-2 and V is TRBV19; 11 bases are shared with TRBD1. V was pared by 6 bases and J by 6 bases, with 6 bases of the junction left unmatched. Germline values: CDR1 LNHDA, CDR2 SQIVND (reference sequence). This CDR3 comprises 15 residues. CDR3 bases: TGTGCCAGTAGGCTTAGGACAGGGGGCCCCGGGGAGCTGTTTTTT. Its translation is CASRLRTGGPGELFF. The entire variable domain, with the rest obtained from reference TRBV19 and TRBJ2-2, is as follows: DGGITQSPKYLFRKEGQNVTLSCEQNLNHDAMYWYRQDPGQGLRLIYYSQIVNDFQKGDIAEGYSVSREKKESFPLTVTSAQKNPTAFYLCASRLRTGGPGELFFGEGSRLTVL.

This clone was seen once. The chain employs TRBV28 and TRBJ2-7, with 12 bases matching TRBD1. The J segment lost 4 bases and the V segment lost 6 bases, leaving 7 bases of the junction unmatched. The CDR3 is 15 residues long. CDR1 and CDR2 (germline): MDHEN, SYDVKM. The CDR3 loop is CASSPQGQGAYEQYF. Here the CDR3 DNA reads TGTGCCAGCAGCCCCCAGGGACAGGGGGCATACGAGCAGTACTTC.

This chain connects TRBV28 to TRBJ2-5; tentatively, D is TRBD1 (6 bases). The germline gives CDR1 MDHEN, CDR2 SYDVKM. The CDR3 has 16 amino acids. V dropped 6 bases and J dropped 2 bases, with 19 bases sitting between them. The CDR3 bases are TGTGCCAGCAGCAGGGACACTCGCAGGGAGCAAGAGACCCAGTACTTC. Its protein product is CASSRDTRREQETQYF.

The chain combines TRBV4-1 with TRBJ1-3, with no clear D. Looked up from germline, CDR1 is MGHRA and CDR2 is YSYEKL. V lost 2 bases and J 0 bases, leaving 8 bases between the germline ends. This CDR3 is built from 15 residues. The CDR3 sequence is CASSQNPSSGNTIYF. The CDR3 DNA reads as TGCGCCAGCAGCCAAAATCCGAGCTCTGGAAACACCATATATTTT.

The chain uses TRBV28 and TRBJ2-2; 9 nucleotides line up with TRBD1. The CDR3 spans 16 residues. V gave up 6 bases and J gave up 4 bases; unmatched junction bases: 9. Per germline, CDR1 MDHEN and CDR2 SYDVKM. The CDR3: CASRLTGGAGTGELFF. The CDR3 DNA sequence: TGTGCCAGCAGACTAACAGGGGGCGCGGGCACCGGGGAGCTGTTTTTT.

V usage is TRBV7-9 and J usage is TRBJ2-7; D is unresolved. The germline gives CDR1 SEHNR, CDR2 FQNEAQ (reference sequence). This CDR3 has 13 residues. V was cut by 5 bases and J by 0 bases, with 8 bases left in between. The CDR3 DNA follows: TGTGCCAGCAGCGCCGACACCTCCTACGAGCAGTACTTC. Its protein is CASSADTSYEQYF.

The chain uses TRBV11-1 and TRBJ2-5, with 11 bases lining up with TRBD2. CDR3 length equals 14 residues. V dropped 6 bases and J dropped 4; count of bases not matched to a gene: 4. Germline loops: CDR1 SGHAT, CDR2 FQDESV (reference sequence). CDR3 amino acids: CASSKGTSGETQYF. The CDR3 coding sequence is TGTGCCAGCAGTAAGGGGACTAGCGGAGAGACCCAGTACTTC.

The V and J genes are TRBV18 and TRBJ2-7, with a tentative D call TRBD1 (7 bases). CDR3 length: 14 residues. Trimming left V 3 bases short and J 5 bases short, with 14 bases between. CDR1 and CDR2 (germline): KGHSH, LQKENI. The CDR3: CASSPTGTPHEQYF. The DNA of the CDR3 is TGTGCCAGCTCACCGACAGGGACTCCCCACGAGCAGTACTTC.

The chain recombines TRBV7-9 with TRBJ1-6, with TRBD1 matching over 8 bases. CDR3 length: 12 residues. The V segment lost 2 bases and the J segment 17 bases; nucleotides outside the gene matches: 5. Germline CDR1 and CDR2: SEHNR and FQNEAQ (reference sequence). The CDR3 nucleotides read TGTGCCAGCAGCTTAAATCAGGGGGCAGTCCACTTT. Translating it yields CASSLNQGAVHF.

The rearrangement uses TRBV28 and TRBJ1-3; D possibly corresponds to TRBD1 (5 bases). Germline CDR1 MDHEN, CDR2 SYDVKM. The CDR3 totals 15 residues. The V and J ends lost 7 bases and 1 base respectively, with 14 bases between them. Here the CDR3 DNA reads TGTGCCAGCACCGCGGGGGGGAATTCTGGAAACACCATATATTTT. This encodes CASTAGGNSGNTIYF.

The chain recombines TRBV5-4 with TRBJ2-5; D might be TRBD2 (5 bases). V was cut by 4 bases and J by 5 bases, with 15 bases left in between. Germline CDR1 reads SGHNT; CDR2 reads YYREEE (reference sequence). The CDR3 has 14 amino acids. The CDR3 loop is CASSPIRGGETQYF. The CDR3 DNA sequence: TGTGCCAGCAGCCCGATTCGCGGCGGGGAGACCCAGTACTTC.

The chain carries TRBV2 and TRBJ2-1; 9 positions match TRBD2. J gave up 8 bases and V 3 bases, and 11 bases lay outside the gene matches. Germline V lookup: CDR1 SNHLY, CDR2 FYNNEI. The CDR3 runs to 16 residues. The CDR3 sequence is CASSELGRGGAHEQFF. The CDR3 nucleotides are TGTGCCAGCAGTGAGCTGGGGCGCGGGGGGGCCCATGAGCAGTTCTTC.

The CDR3 spells CASSGQPSGGRSYNEQFF. CDR3 coding DNA: TGCGCCAGCAGCGGTCAACCCTCGGGGGGCCGCTCCTACAATGAGCAGTTCTTC. V is TRBV5-1 and J is TRBJ2-1, with D tentatively TRBD2 (7 bases). This CDR3 is 18 amino acids long. Between the trimmed V and J ends, which lost 4 bases and 0 bases, there was a span of 20 bases. CDR1 is SGHRS, CDR2 YFSETQ, per germline.

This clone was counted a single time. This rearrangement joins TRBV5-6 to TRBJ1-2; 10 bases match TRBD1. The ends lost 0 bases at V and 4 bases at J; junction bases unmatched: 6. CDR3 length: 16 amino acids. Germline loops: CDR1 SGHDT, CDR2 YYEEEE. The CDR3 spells CASSLVGTGDSYGYTF. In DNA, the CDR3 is TGTGCCAGCAGCTTGGTCGGGACAGGGGACTCCTATGGCTACACCTTC.